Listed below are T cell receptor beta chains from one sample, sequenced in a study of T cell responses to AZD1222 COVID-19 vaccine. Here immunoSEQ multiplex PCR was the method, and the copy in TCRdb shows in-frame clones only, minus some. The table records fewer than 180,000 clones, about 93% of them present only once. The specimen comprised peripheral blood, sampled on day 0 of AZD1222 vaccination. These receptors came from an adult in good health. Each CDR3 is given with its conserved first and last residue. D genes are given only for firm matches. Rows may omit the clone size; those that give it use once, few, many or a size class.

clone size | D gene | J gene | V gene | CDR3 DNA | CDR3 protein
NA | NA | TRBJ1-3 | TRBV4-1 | TGCGCCAGCAGCCAGACCCGAGGAAACACCATATATTTT | CASSQTRGNTIYF
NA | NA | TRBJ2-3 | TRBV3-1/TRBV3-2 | TGTGCCAGCAGCCCGACCCCTCCGGATCGCACAGATACGCAGTATTTT | CASSPTPPDRTDTQYF
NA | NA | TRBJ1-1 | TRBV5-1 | TGCGCCAGCAGCATTCAGGGTGGTTTGGCTGAAGCTTTCTTT | CASSIQGGLAEAFF
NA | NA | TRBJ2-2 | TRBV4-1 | TGCGCCAGCAGCCAGTCTAACACCGGGGAGCTGTTTTTT | CASSQSNTGELFF
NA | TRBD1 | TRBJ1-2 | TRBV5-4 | TGTGCCAGCAGCCGGGACAGCTACTATGGCTACACCTTC | CASSRDSYYGYTF
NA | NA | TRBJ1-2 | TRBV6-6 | TGTGCCAGCAGCAGACAGGCAGGCTACACCTTC | CASSRQAGYTF
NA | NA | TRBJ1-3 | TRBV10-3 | TGTGCCATCAGTGGTGCCGAACAGGGAGGCGGAAACACCATATATTTT | CAISGAEQGGGNTIYF
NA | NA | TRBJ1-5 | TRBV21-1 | TGTGCCAGCAGCAAGCGGGGCCAAATAACAGGGAGGGGAAGCAATCAGCCCCAGCATTTT | CASSKRGQITGRGSNQPQHF
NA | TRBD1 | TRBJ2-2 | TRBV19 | TGTGCCAGTATCGCGACAGGGAAGAACACCGGGGAGCTGTTTTTT | CASIATGKNTGELFF
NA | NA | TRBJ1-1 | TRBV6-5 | TGTGCCAGCAGGCCCGTCGTCCACACTGAAGCTTTCTTT | CASRPVVHTEAFF
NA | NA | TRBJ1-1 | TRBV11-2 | TGTGCCAGCAGCCCCCGGCCTGGACAGCTGAACACTGAAGCTTTCTTT | CASSPRPGQLNTEAFF
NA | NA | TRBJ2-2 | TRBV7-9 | TGTGCCAGCAGCTTAGCATCTGGACTTACGAACACCGGGGAGCTGTTTTTT | CASSLASGLTNTGELFF
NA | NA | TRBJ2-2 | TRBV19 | TGTGCCAGTAGTATTCCCCGGGGCCACAGGATCGGGGAGCTGTTTTTT | CASSIPRGHRIGELFF
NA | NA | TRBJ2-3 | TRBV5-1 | TGCGCCAGCAGCACCCAGCCGGCTAGCACAGATACGCAGTATTTT | CASSTQPASTDTQYF
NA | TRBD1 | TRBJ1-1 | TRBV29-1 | TGCAGCGTTTTCGGACAGGCGGCGAACACTGAAGCTTTCTTT | CSVFGQAANTEAFF
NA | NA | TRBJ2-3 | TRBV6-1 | TGTGCCAGCAGTGGAGGGTCAGACCTCGCCGAAAGCACAGATACGCAGTATTTT | CASSGGSDLAESTDTQYF
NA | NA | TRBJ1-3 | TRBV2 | TGTGCCAGCAATCGGGACTGGGGGAACACCATATATTTT | CASNRDWGNTIYF
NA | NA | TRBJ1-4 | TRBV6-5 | TGTGCCAGCAGTTACCTCCGGACGGAAAATAATGAAAAACTGTTTTTT | CASSYLRTENNEKLFF
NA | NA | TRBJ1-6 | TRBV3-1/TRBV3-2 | TGTGCCAGCAGCCATGGAGACAGGACGAATTCACCCCTCCACTTT | CASSHGDRTNSPLHF
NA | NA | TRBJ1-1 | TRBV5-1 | TGCGCCAGCAGCTTGGTTGGGGGAGTGGTCACTGAAGCTTTCTTT | CASSLVGGVVTEAFF
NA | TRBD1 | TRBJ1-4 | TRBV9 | TGTGCCAGCAGCGCCACCGGGACAGCTAATGAAAAACTGTTTTTT | CASSATGTANEKLFF
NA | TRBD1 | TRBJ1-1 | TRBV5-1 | TGCGCCAGCAGCTTACGGACAGGGATGAACACTGAAGCTTTCTTT | CASSLRTGMNTEAFF
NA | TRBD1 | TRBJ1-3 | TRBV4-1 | TGCGCCAGCAGCCAAAACAGGGGGAACTCTGGAAACACCATATATTTT | CASSQNRGNSGNTIYF
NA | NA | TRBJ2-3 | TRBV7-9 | TGTGCCAGCAGCTTTCTGGGGCAAGATACGCAGTATTTT | CASSFLGQDTQYF
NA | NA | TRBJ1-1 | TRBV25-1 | TGTGCCAGCAGTGAAGACTGGGGGGGCTTCGGCACTGAAGCTTTCTTT | CASSEDWGGFGTEAFF
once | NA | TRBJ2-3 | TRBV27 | TGTGCCAGCAGTAGTATAGGGCCCGGCACAGATACGCAGTATTTT | CASSSIGPGTDTQYF
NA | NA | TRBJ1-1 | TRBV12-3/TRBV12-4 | TGTGCCAGCAGTTTAGGGTTCACTGAAGCTTTCTTT | CASSLGFTEAFF
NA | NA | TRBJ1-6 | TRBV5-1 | TGCGCCAGCAGCTTGGCCCTCAGGGTGGGATCACCCCTCCACTTT | CASSLALRVGSPLHF
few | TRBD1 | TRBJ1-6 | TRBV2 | TGTGCCAGCAGCTCACAGGGGACGAATTCACCCCTCCACTTT | CASSSQGTNSPLHF
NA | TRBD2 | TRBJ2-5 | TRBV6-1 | TGTGCCAGCAGTGAAATCGGTAATGACGTAGCGGGGGGCAGGAAGACCCAGTACTTC | CASSEIGNDVAGGRKTQYF
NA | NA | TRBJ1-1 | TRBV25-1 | TGTGCCAGCCTTTGGGGCACTGAAGCTTTCTTT | CASLWGTEAFF
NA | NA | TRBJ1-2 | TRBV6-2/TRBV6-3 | TGTGCCAGCAGCATCCGGGACGGTCCTAACTATGGCTACACCTTC | CASSIRDGPNYGYTF
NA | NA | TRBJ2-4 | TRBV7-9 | TGTGCCAGCAGCCAAGGGGTGACCAAAAACATTCAGTACTTC | CASSQGVTKNIQYF
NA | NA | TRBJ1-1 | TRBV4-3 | TGCGCCAGCAGCCAAGAATCGGGGGACACTGAAGCTTTCTTT | CASSQESGDTEAFF
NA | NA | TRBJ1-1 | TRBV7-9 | TGTGCCAGCAGCCCCGCGGGGGGGCGAGGGACTGAAGCTTTCTTT | CASSPAGGRGTEAFF
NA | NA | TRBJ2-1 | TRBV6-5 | TGTGCCAGCAGTCGGCTTCAGGGGTCCTACAATGAGCAGTTCTTC | CASSRLQGSYNEQFF
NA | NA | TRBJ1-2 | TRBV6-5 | TGTGCCAGCAGCTTGGGACAAGAGTATGGCTACACCTTC | CASSLGQEYGYTF
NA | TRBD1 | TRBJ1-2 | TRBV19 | TGTGCCAGTAGTATAGGACAGGGCTATGGCTACACCTTC | CASSIGQGYGYTF
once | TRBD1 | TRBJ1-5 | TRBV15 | TGTGCCACGAGTCCGGGACAGGGGGCAGTTCAGCCCCAGCATTTT | CATSPGQGAVQPQHF
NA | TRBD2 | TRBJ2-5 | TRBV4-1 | TGCGCCAGCAGCCAAGATCGGACTAGCGGGGGGCCTGTCTACTTC | CASSQDRTSGGPVYF
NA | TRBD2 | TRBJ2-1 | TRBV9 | TGTGCCAGCAGCGTGGGACTAGCGGGACGAAGCTCCTACAATGAGCAGTTCTTC | CASSVGLAGRSSYNEQFF
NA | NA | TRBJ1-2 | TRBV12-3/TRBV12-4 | TGTGCCAGCAGTAGGGACGGCAACTATGGCTACACCTTC | CASSRDGNYGYTF
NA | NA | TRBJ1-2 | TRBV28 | TGTGCCAGCAGGCGAGGGACCAACTATGGCTACACCTTC | CASRRGTNYGYTF
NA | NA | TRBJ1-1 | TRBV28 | TGTGCCAGCAGTTCCACGGACACCGTGAACACTGAAGCTTTCTTT | CASSSTDTVNTEAFF
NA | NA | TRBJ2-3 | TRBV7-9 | TGTGCCAGCAGCTTAGTATCTCCTAGTAATACAGATACGCAGTATTTT | CASSLVSPSNTDTQYF
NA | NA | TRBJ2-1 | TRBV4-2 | TGTGCCAGCAGCCAATTCGTGGGCGGAGAGGACTACAATGAGCAGTTCTTC | CASSQFVGGEDYNEQFF
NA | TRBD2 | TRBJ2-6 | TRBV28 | TGTGCCAGCAGTTCATCCGGGACTAGTCTGGCTGGGGCCAACGTCCTGACTTTC | CASSSSGTSLAGANVLTF